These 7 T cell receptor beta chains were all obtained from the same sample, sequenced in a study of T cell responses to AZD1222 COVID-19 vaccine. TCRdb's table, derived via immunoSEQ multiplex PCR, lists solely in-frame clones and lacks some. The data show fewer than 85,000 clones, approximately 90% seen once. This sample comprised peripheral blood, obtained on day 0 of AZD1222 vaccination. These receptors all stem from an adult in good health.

CDR3 sequence: CASSLIYSYEQYF. CDR3 DNA sequence: TGTGCCAGCAGTTTAATCTACAGCTACGAGCAGTACTTC. The chain employs TRBV28 and TRBJ2-7, with no clear D. Trimming left V 2 bases short and J 3 bases short, with 8 bases between. In germline, CDR1 is MDHEN, CDR2 SYDVKM. CDR3 length equals 13 residues.

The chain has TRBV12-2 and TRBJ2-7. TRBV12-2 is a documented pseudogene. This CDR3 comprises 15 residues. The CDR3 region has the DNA TGTGCAAGTCGCTGGAAGTTGTGGAGACAATACGAGCAGTACTTC. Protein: CASRWKLWRQYEQYF.

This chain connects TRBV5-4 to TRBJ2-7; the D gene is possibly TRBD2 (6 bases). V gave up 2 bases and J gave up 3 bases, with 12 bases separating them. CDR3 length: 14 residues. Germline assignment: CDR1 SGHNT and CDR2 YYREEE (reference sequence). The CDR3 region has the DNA TGTGCCAGCAGCTTTGGAGGGTTAGTCTACGAGCAGTACTTC. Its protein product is CASSFGGLVYEQYF.

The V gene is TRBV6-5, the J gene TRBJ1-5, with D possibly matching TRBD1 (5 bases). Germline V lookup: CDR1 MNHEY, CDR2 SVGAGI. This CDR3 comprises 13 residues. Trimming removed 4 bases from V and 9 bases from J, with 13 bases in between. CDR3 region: CASSWDGSSPQHF. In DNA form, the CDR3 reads TGTGCCAGCAGTTGGGACGGCTCTTCGCCCCAGCATTTT.

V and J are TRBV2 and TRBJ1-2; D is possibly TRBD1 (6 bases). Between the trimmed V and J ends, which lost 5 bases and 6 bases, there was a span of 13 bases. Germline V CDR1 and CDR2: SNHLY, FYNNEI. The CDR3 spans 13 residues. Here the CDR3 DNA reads TGTGCCAGCAGTCAAACAGGGTTGGATGGCTACACCTTC. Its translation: CASSQTGLDGYTF.

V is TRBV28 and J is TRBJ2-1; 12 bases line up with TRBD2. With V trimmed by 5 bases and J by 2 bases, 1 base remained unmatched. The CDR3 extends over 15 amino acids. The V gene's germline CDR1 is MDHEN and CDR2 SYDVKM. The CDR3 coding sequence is TGTGCCAGCAGTCGACTAGCGGGAGCCTACAATGAGCAGTTCTTC. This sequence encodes CASSRLAGAYNEQFF.

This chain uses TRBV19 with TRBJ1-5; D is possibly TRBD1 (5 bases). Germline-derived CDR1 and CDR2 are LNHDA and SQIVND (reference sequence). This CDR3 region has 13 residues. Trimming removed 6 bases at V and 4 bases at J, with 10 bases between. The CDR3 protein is CASRNQGNQPQHF. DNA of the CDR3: TGTGCCAGTAGGAATCAGGGTAATCAGCCCCAGCATTTT.